One sample yielded the 9 T cell receptor beta chains listed below, sequenced in a study of radiation and T cells in renal cell carcinoma (dated by TCRdb to 2020 to 2022). The library was prepared using the immunoSEQ multiplex PCR assay. TCRdb provides this immuneACCESS table in a form limited to in-frame rearrangements. Some clones are lacking; in checked studies, under half of them reflect an unresolved V gene, and why the rest are absent is not known. Here the sample has 100,000 to 150,000 clones; around 82% occur a single time. The leading ten clones occupy 5.8% of the sample. Interpreted using the paper, the time point label stands for: blood 2 weeks post-SBRT. Per the publication, the treatment or condition label means: 15 Gy SBRT to primary tumor, nephrectomy 4 weeks later. The sample here was blood, taken from a patient whose treatment included radiotherapy and nephrectomy. The receptor source for this set is a man aged 45-60 years with renal cell carcinoma.

The chain carries TRBV2 and TRBJ1-4; D not certain. Germline values: CDR1 SNHLY, CDR2 FYNNEI. This CDR3 is built from 14 residues. V was shortened by 2 bases and J by 3 bases, with 7 bases between the two germline ends. The CDR3 here is CASSEQLSNEKLFF. The CDR3 nucleotides are TGTGCCAGCAGTGAACAACTCTCTAATGAAAAACTGTTTTTT.

The chain carries TRBV5-1 and TRBJ1-1, with D possibly TRBD1 on 5 matching bases. CDR3 size: 18 residues. Looked up from germline, CDR1 is SGHRS and CDR2 is YFSETQ. V shed 1 base and J shed 0 bases, with 19 bases lying between them. The DNA for the CDR3 is TGCGCCAGCAGCTTGCGACAGCCTGGCATCGGGATGAACACTGAAGCTTTCTTT. It encodes CASSLRQPGIGMNTEAFF.

The rearrangement links TRBV29-1 to TRBJ2-1, with TRBD2 matching 9 bases. This CDR3 has 13 residues. The V segment lost 3 bases and the J segment 9 bases; nucleotides outside the gene matches: 6. Germline loops: CDR1 SQVTM, CDR2 ANQGSEA. The CDR3 protein is CSVEAGGITEQFF. Written as DNA, the CDR3 is TGCAGCGTTGAGGCGGGGGGGATCACTGAGCAGTTCTTC.

J is TRBJ1-2 and V is TRBV6-1, with D unresolved. Germline values: CDR1 MNHNS, CDR2 SASEGT. Trimming took 2 bases from V and 7 from J, leaving 11 bases between them. This CDR3 spans 13 amino acids. Written as DNA, the CDR3 is TGTGCCAGCAGTGAATTTCCGGAACGTGGCTACACCTTC. It translates to CASSEFPERGYTF.

The rearrangement joins TRBV29-1 to TRBJ2-1, with 8 nucleotides matching TRBD1. Germline CDR1 is SQVTM and CDR2 is ANQGSEA. This CDR3 is 13 amino acids long. Unmatched junction bases numbered 4, after V lost 4 bases and J lost 5 bases. The CDR3 region is CSVVRQGNNEQFF. DNA for the CDR3: TGCAGCGTTGTAAGACAGGGGAACAATGAGCAGTTCTTC.

The V call is TRBV5-1, the J call TRBJ2-2; 12 nucleotides agree with TRBD2. After removal of 2 bases from V and 4 bases from J, the junction contained 3 bases not matched to a gene. Germline loops: CDR1 SGHRS, CDR2 YFSETQ. This CDR3 has 16 residues. The DNA of the CDR3 is TGCGCCAGCAGCTTACTAGCGGGAGGTGCCACCGGGGAGCTGTTTTTT. Protein product: CASSLLAGGATGELFF.

The rearrangement joins TRBV10-3 to TRBJ2-1, with D hard to call. The CDR3 totals 12 residues. V lost 0 bases and J 4 bases, leaving 1 base between the germline ends. Germline CDR1 ENHRY, CDR2 SYGVKD. CDR3 in amino acids: CAISESYNEQFF. The DNA for the CDR3 is TGTGCCATCAGTGAGTCTTACAATGAGCAGTTCTTC.

The chain has TRBV30 and TRBJ2-1; D not resolved. Trimming shortened V by 0 bases and J by 6 bases, and 18 bases separated the two germline ends. From germline, CDR1 is GTSNPN and CDR2 SVGIG (reference sequence). This CDR3 comprises 16 residues. The DNA for the CDR3 is TGTGCCTGGAGTGTAAAAGGGTCCATAAACTCCAATGAGCAGTTCTTC. Its protein product is CAWSVKGSINSNEQFF.

The V and J genes are TRBV19 and TRBJ1-2, with TRBD1 as a possible D gene (6 bases). Deletions cut 5 bases from V and 8 bases from J, with 18 bases between. This CDR3 spans 14 amino acids. The V gene's germline CDR1 is LNHDA and CDR2 SQIVND (reference sequence). CDR3 bases: TGTGCCAGTAGTCCAATAACAGGGTTTAGCGGCTACACCTTC. Its translation is CASSPITGFSGYTF.